This TCR beta chain was retrieved from a study of Tregs in tolerant kidney transplant recipients. The study's findings and limits: This study did not directly address biological reproducibility.

TCRdb's table, derived via immunoSEQ multiplex PCR, lists solely in-frame clones and lacks some. The data hold about 120,000 clones, with around 94% observed a single time. As regards this clone: The antigen is not known.

V lost 1 base to trimming and J lost 4 bases, with 11 bases between them. CDR1 and CDR2 from the germline V gene are MGHDK and SYGVNS. The length of the CDR3 is 15 residues. Material: CD4+ T cells from blood. This sequence originates from a human donor in good health. V and J are TRBV25-1 and TRBJ2-1; weak D call: TRBD1 (5 bases). The CDR3 DNA follows: TGTGCCAGCAGTGAATTAGGGTCAGGGTACAATGAGCAGTTCTTC. Protein: CASSELGSGYNEQFF.